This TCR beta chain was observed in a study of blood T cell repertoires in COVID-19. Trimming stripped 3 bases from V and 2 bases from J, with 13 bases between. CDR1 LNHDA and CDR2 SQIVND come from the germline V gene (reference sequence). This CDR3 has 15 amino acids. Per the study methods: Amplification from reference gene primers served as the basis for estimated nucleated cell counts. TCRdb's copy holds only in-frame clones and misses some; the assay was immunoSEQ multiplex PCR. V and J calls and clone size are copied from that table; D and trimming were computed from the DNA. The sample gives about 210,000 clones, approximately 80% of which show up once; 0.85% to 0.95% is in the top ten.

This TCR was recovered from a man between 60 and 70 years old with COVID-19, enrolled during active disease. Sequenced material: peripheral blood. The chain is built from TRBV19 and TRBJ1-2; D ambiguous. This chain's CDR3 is CASSIPLALNYGYTF. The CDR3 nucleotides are TGTGCCAGTAGTATCCCCTTGGCATTAAACTATGGCTACACCTTC.